The 9 T cell receptor beta chains below come from one sample, sequenced in a study of siplizumab effects on memory and regulatory T cells. Only in-frame clones appear in the TCRdb table, and some are missing; sequencing was by immunoSEQ multiplex PCR. The sample includes about 64,000 clones, 90% to 98% of them seen just once. The sequencing sample was made of naive CD8+ T cells sorted from blood. These receptors were obtained from a human donor in good health.

The CDR3 bases are TGCGCCAGCAGCTTGGATCTAGCGGGGGGGCTGGAGACCCAGTACTTC. This sequence encodes CASSLDLAGGLETQYF. The V call is TRBV5-1, the J call TRBJ2-5; 12 nucleotides align to TRBD2. Germline V gene lookup returns CDR1 SGHRS and CDR2 YFSETQ. CDR3 length equals 16 residues. Losses at the gene ends were 0 bases for V and 5 bases for J; bases not matched to a gene: 5.

V gene TRBV19 combines with J gene TRBJ2-1, with D tentatively TRBD1 (5 bases). This CDR3 contains 14 residues. CDR1 is LNHDA, CDR2 SQIVND, per germline (reference sequence). With 11 bases removed from V and 5 bases from J, the gap between germline ends came to 19 bases. The CDR3 region has the DNA TGTGCCGCAGGGTCGAGAGGCCACAACAATGAGCAGTTCTTC. It translates to CAAGSRGHNNEQFF.

The genes are TRBV27 and TRBJ2-2, with 12 bases that match TRBD2. Germline V gene lookup returns CDR1 MNHEY and CDR2 SMNVEV (reference sequence). The V and J ends lost 4 bases and 7 bases, in that order; junction bases with no gene match: 4. The CDR3 runs to 15 residues. The CDR3 DNA is TGTGCCAGCAGTTCTAGCGGGGGGGCCATCGGGGAGCTGTTTTTT. It encodes CASSSSGGAIGELFF.

This chain joins TRBV28 and TRBJ1-2; D gene uncertain. This CDR3 has 14 amino acids. Deletions cut 5 bases from V and 4 bases from J, with 14 bases between. Germline-derived CDR1 and CDR2 are MDHEN and SYDVKM. CDR3 coding DNA: TGTGCCAGCAGTCTTCACGACCCCCTCTATGGCTACACCTTC. Its protein product is CASSLHDPLYGYTF.

V usage is TRBV7-9 and J usage is TRBJ1-1; D may be TRBD1 (5 bases). V was trimmed by 0 bases and J by 0 bases, leaving 11 bases between them. The germline CDR1 and CDR2 sequences are SEHNR and FQNEAQ (reference sequence). The CDR3 loop spans 16 amino acids. The CDR3 coding sequence is TGTGCCAGCAGCTTAGCGATTGGGGCAGTGAACACTGAAGCTTTCTTT. Amino acids: CASSLAIGAVNTEAFF.

V usage is TRBV27 and J usage is TRBJ2-5, with 8 bases aligning to TRBD2. The CDR3 runs to 17 residues. Germline values: CDR1 MNHEY, CDR2 SMNVEV (reference sequence). V shed 1 base and J 2 bases; nucleotides not matched to a gene: 9. As DNA, the CDR3 is TGTGCCAGCAGTTTATGGAGTGGAGCGGGGGAACAAGAGACCCAGTACTTC. This translates into CASSLWSGAGEQETQYF.

This chain connects TRBV12-5 to TRBJ2-2; D call uncertain. Germline V lookup: CDR1 LGHNT, CDR2 FRNRAP. Trimming left V 3 bases short and J 3 bases short, with 2 bases between. The CDR3 runs to 12 residues. CDR3 nucleotide sequence: TGTGCTAGTGGTTTCGACACCGGGGAGCTGTTTTTT. Protein sequence: CASGFDTGELFF.

The chain carries TRBV4-1 and TRBJ1-1; tentatively, D is TRBD1 (5 bases). The ends were cut back, 0 bases at V and 1 base at J, with 9 bases in the middle. CDR1 is MGHRA, CDR2 YSYEKL, per germline. The CDR3 is 15 residues long. In DNA form, the CDR3 reads TGCGCCAGCAGCCAAGAGGGGGGTCAGAACACTGAAGCTTTCTTT. Translation: CASSQEGGQNTEAFF.

The J gene is TRBJ2-1, the V gene TRBV27, with D perhaps TRBD1 (5 bases). The germline V and J ends were trimmed by 2 bases and 0 bases, with 11 bases remaining between them. Germline CDR1 and CDR2: MNHEY and SMNVEV (reference sequence). CDR3 length equals 16 residues. In nucleotides, the CDR3 is TGTGCCAGCAGTTTAGGTTGGGGCGGCTCCTACAATGAGCAGTTCTTC. It codes for CASSLGWGGSYNEQFF.